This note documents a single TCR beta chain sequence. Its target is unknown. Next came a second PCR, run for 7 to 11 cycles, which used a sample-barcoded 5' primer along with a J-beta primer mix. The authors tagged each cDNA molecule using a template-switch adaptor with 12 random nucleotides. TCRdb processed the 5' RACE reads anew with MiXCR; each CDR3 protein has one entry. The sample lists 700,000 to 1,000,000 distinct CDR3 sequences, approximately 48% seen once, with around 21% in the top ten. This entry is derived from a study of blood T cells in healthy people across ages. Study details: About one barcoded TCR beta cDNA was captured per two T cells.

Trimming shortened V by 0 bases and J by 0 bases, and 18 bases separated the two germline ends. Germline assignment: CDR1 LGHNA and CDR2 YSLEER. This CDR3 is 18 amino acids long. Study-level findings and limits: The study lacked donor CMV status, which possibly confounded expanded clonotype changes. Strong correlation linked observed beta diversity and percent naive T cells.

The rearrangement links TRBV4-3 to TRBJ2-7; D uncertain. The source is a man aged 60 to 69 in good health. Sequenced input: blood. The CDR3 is CASSQEIVSFGSSYEQYF. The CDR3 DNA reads TGCGCCAGCAGCCAAGAGATTGTTAGCTTCGGAAGCTCCTACGAGCAGTACTTC.